This TCR beta chain was recorded in a study of PD-L1 blockade in urothelial cancer (dated by TCRdb to 2017 to 2019). As for the study more broadly: All patients started therapy in the mid-2010s and received atezolizumab 1,200 mg intravenously every 3 weeks. Whole exome sequencing and RNA sequencing of pretreatment tumors were performed alongside TCR sequencing in the same patients. Blood samples gave a median of around 140,000 T cells and 88,000 or so unique TCRs, with a median clonality of roughly 0.081. Durable clinical benefit was achieved by nine patients and was not achieved by 20 patients. Durable clinical benefit was defined as progression-free survival longer than 6 months, and TCR features were also tested against progression-free and overall survival. An exploratory multi-omic analysis was conducted of the somatic, immune and clinical correlates of response to PD-L1 blockade with atezolizumab in urothelial cancer. TCR sequencing covered pretreatment tumor samples and matched, serially collected peripheral blood taken before and after atezolizumab treatment. Blood samples were analyzed 3 weeks after the start of treatment (second dose) and 6 weeks after the start of treatment. Patients had an ECOG performance status of 0 or 1 and had received between 0 and 3 prior chemotherapy regimens. Pretreatment blood TCR-seq was available for about 27 patients, at least one posttreatment blood collection was obtained for some 25 patients, and tumor TCR-seq was available for some 25 patients. About nine tenths of the roughly 29 patients were identified as males with urothelial cancer of bladder origin, and a prior smoking history was reported by 18 of 29 patients. Here is what the overall study found, with its caveats: Greater expansion of tumor-associated TCR clones in peripheral blood 3 weeks after the start of treatment was observed in patients with durable benefit (n of about 20, p = 0.022). Improved progression-free and overall survival was associated with having pretreatment peripheral blood TCR clonality below the median. Because the sample size was small (n of about 30) and many of the analyses were exploratory, the results are meant to be hypothesis-generating.

Each PCR received spiked-in synthetic TCR analog templates so that absolute template abundance could be estimated from read counts. TCRbeta CDR3 regions were amplified from genomic DNA with bias-controlled V and J gene primers using the immunoSEQ assay. Sequencing of rearranged TCRbeta segments was performed at approximately 20X coverage. Per the source publication's procedure: Sequencing errors were corrected by clustering and CDR3s were annotated against IMGT to assign V, D and J genes. Downstream analyses used only productive TCRbeta rearrangements and left out out-of-frame or stop-codon sequences. Clonality was computed as one minus Shannon entropy normalized by the log of the number of unique productive sequences. Clones differing between time points or between blood and tumor were identified by Fisher's exact test with Benjamini-Hochberg correction at adjusted p below 0.01. TCRdb mirrors the immuneACCESS table, restricted to in-frame sequences. Some clones are absent from its copies; in checked studies, under half trace to an unresolved V gene, and the reason for the others is unknown. The V and J calls and the clone size are those of that table, but D and trimming were determined from the DNA. For this sample there are 55,000 to 80,000 clones; 65% to 90% appear just once. Of the sample, 2.5% to 4% falls within the top ten clones.

Of note for this clone: Its cognate antigen has yet to be identified. The sample holds no much larger clone one base away, and base qualities are not on file.

As encoded in the germline V gene, CDR1 is KGHSH while CDR2 is LQKENI. V is shortened by 0 bases, J by 5 bases, and the region joining them spans 10 bases. From the cysteine through the phenylalanine, the CDR3 covers 14 amino acids. Only CDR3 DNA remains: 42 bases, in frame from the first base. The meaning of the sample's time point label: pretreatment peripheral blood. The cohort comprised 25 to 35 patients with locally advanced or metastatic urothelial carcinoma treated at Memorial Sloan Kettering on a trial protocol. Peripheral blood mononuclear cells were collected from each patient pretreatment and during treatment, giving between 1 and 8 total time points per patient. The Qiagen DNeasy Blood extraction kit was used to purify genomic DNA from total PBMCs and from tumor samples. PBMCs were collected pretreatment and during treatment and were isolated and stored as previously described.

The receptor was isolated from a man between 65 and 85 years old with urothelial cancer. The chain joins TRBV18 to TRBJ2-5; possibly the D gene is TRBD2, per 5 matching bases. The input for sequencing was PBMCs, taken around atezolizumab (anti-PD-L1) treatment. The CDR3 amino acid sequence is: CASSPPGGLETQYF. DNA sequence: TGTGCCAGCTCACCACCCGGCGGGTTGGAGACCCAGTACTTC.